Shown below are 15 T cell receptor beta chains from a single sample sequenced in a study of identical twins. TCRdb passed the 5' RACE reads through MiXCR, listing each CDR3 protein once. The sample records hundreds of thousands of distinct CDR3 sequences, 5.5% to 7% being singletons. This sample also belongs to another study, concerning yellow fever vaccine responses in identical twins.

The sequenced material came from memory (CD45RO+) T cells sorted from blood. The receptors were sampled from a woman aged 18-29 years in good health.

Ten or more counts support this clonotype. J is TRBJ1-1 and V is TRBV28, with D perhaps TRBD1 (6 bases). Germline V gene data show CDR1 as MDHEN and CDR2 as SYDVKM. This CDR3 comprises 20 residues. V shed 9 bases and J shed 0 bases, with 32 bases lying between them. The CDR3: CASQAVEKPGQPVMNTEAFF. CDR3 sequence (DNA): TGTGCCAGTCAAGCAGTTGAAAAGCCGGGACAACCGGTTATGAACACTGAAGCTTTCTTT.

The genes are TRBV2 and TRBJ2-5; D is unclear. Trimming removed 7 bases from V and 0 bases from J, with 12 bases in between. Germline CDR1 reads SNHLY; CDR2 reads FYNNEI. This CDR3 has 14 amino acids. Here the CDR3 DNA reads TGTGCCAGCACTGGCAGGCAGTACCAAGAGACCCAGTACTTC. Amino acids: CASTGRQYQETQYF.

This clonotype was counted many times. The gene calls are TRBV20-1 and TRBJ2-5, with a weak D call TRBD1 (5 bases). This CDR3 contains 14 residues. Trimming pared 6 bases from V and 4 bases from J, leaving 18 bases between. The germline gives CDR1 DFQATT, CDR2 SNEGSKA (reference sequence). CDR3 nucleotide sequence: TGCAGTGCCCCTGGTGTGGGGCGAGGAGAGACCCAGTACTTC. Translation: CSAPGVGRGETQYF.

This clonotype was picked up a small number of times. This chain uses TRBV27 with TRBJ2-3; 7 bases match TRBD2. Germline assignment: CDR1 MNHEY and CDR2 SMNVEV (reference sequence). Trimming cost V 7 bases and J 2 bases; bases outside gene matches: 9. CDR3 size: 15 residues. The CDR3 here is CASTGGRRTTDTQYF. Written as DNA, the CDR3 is TGTGCCAGCACGGGGGGTCGAAGGACCACAGATACGCAGTATTTT.

The chain links TRBV24-1 to TRBJ2-1, with 7 bases lining up with TRBD2. This CDR3 region has 16 residues. CDR1 is KGHDR, CDR2 SFDVKD, per germline. V gave up 4 bases and J gave up 6 bases; unmatched junction bases: 11. The CDR3 nucleotides read TGTGCCACCAGTGACCACCCGGGGCCGGGGGGCAATGAGCAGTTCTTC. Its protein product is CATSDHPGPGGNEQFF.

This clonotype was counted a few times. The chain couples TRBV4-2 to TRBJ2-3, with D tentatively TRBD2 (6 bases). V dropped 4 bases and J dropped 5 bases, with 16 bases sitting between them. CDR3 length: 15 residues. Germline V gene lookup returns CDR1 LGHNA and CDR2 YNFKEQ. CDR3 DNA sequence: TGTGCCAGCAGCCTCGAGGACTACCCCCAAGATACGCAGTATTTT. Its protein is CASSLEDYPQDTQYF.

The chain employs TRBV5-1 and TRBJ2-3; TRBD2 matches at 10 bases. This CDR3 is 14 amino acids long. Germline CDR1 SGHRS, CDR2 YFSETQ. Unmatched junction bases numbered 6, after V lost 5 bases and J lost 6 bases. The CDR3 coding sequence is TGCGCCAGCAGGGCCGGGACTAGCGCCGATACGCAGTATTTT. Encoded protein: CASRAGTSADTQYF.

This clonotype has ten or more counts. This chain connects TRBV4-2 to TRBJ2-6; 9 bases line up with TRBD2. Per the germline V gene, CDR1 is LGHNA and CDR2 is YNFKEQ. The length of the CDR3 is 19 residues. After removal of 1 base from V and 3 bases from J, the junction contained 10 bases not matched to a gene. This CDR3 is CASSQAWASGVYGANVLTF. Here the CDR3 DNA reads TGTGCCAGCAGCCAAGCGTGGGCTAGCGGGGTATATGGGGCCAACGTCCTGACTTTC.

The genes are TRBV13 and TRBJ1-1; the match to TRBD1 covers 7 bases. This CDR3 is built from 23 residues. V lost 5 bases and J lost 0; bases outside the gene matches: 30. Germline V gene lookup returns CDR1 PRHDT and CDR2 FYEKMQ (reference sequence). CDR3 sequence (DNA): TGTGCCAGCAGCCTTAGTAGACCGACAGGGAACACACCACCCGTGGTTCTGAACACTGAAGCTTTCTTT. It codes for CASSLSRPTGNTPPVVLNTEAFF.

In this sample, this clonotype turned up a few times. J is TRBJ2-7 and V is TRBV29-1; TRBD1 matches at 9 bases. The CDR3 runs to 14 residues. Germline V gene lookup returns CDR1 SQVTM and CDR2 ANQGSEA. V lost 6 bases and J lost 4; bases outside the gene matches: 10. This CDR3 is CSVENRGRRYEQYF. The CDR3 DNA follows: TGCAGCGTGGAAAACAGGGGGCGCAGGTACGAGCAGTACTTC.

This clonotype was seen only a few times. This chain uses TRBV11-2 with TRBJ2-1, with 10 bases fitting TRBD2. With 1 base clipped from V and 14 bases from J, the junction kept 5 bases outside the gene matches. This CDR3 has 13 residues. Per germline, CDR1 SGHAT and CDR2 FQNNGV. CDR3 protein: CASSLGGTSEKFF. The CDR3 coding sequence is TGTGCCAGCAGCTTAGGTGGGACTAGCGAGAAGTTCTTC.

This clonotype was seen ten or more times. The V and J genes are TRBV29-1 and TRBJ2-5; a possible D gene is TRBD1 (5 bases). The CDR3 is made up of 14 amino acids. V dropped 3 bases and J dropped 4 bases, with 15 bases sitting between them. Germline V gives CDR1 SQVTM, CDR2 ANQGSEA. The CDR3 spells CSVDGAGILETQYF. The CDR3 DNA follows: TGCAGCGTTGATGGGGCAGGGATATTAGAGACCCAGTACTTC.

The V gene is TRBV20-1, the J gene TRBJ2-3; D not resolved. CDR1 and CDR2 from the germline V gene are DFQATT and SNEGSKA (reference sequence). V gave up 5 bases and J gave up 4 bases, with 19 bases separating them. The CDR3 length is 15 residues. CDR3 sequence reads: CSAPSPSRLADTQYF. CDR3 nucleotides: TGCAGTGCTCCCTCGCCCTCCCGATTGGCAGATACGCAGTATTTT.

This clonotype was seen only a few times. The rearrangement uses TRBV29-1 and TRBJ2-5, with 8 nucleotides matching TRBD1. Unmatched junction bases numbered 3, after V lost 7 bases and J lost 5 bases. The CDR3 loop spans 11 amino acids. Germline CDR1 and CDR2: SQVTM and ANQGSEA. As DNA, the CDR3 is TGCAGCGGAACAGGGGGGGAGACCCAGTACTTC. It is translated as CSGTGGETQYF.

The sample holds many counts of this clonotype. The chain recombines TRBV4-2 with TRBJ2-7, with 8 bases fitting TRBD2. The CDR3 is made up of 17 amino acids. Unmatched junction bases numbered 15, after V lost 3 bases and J lost 5 bases. Germline V gives CDR1 LGHNA, CDR2 YNFKEQ. The CDR3 DNA reads TGTGCCAGCAGCCATAGCGAGGGACTAGAACCCCTCCACGAGCAGTACGTC. Amino acid sequence: CASSHSEGLEPLHEQYV.